The clone carrying this TCR beta chain was seen many times. What it binds is not known. Investigators prepared the TCR beta libraries by applying iRepertoire HTBI primers and Arm-PCR of CDR3 regions. A single record per CDR3 protein comes from TCRdb applying MiXCR to the multiplex PCR reads. Of 380,000 or so distinct CDR3 sequences in the sample, roughly 16% were seen once. This entry comes from a study of regulatory T cells in long-lasting Graves disease. Study observations and caveats: Under persistent disease, TRBV28, TRBJ1-2 and TRBJ2-5 were used preferentially.

Between the trimmed V and J ends, which lost 5 bases and 2 bases, there was a span of 12 bases. This CDR3 is 14 amino acids long. Looked up from germline, CDR1 is SGHTA and CDR2 is FQGNSA. Stated time point: newly diagnosed GD, antithyroid drugs for less than 3 months. After RNA was extracted from PBMCs, the TCR library was made from it. Separately, the same data were catalogued under a study of T cells in Graves' hyperthyroidism and ophthalmopathy.

V and J are TRBV7-2 and TRBJ2-5; D is ambiguous. The source is a woman in her late teens or twenties with Graves disease. Sequenced here: peripheral blood mononuclear cells (PBMCs), sampled at new diagnosis, from a patient treated with antithyroid drugs. CDR3 sequence reads: CASSPARAQETQYF. In DNA, the CDR3 is TGTGCCAGCAGCCCCGCACGGGCACAAGAGACCCAGTACTTC.